Each of the 17 T cell receptor beta chains below was sequenced from the same sample in a study of T cells after yellow fever vaccination. Via MiXCR, TCRdb re-called the 5' RACE reads, giving one row per CDR3 protein. The profile shows roughly 500,000 distinct CDR3 sequences, 15% to 20% of them singletons. This sample comprised PBMCs, obtained 15 days after the yellow fever booster vaccination. The receptors originated from a man aged 25 to 45 who received the YFV17D yellow fever vaccine.

The sample holds a few counts of this clonotype. The V and J genes are TRBV20-1 and TRBJ2-7; 8 nucleotides align to TRBD2. With V trimmed by 5 bases and J by 3 bases, 6 bases remained unmatched. The germline V gene encodes CDR1 DFQATT and CDR2 SNEGSKA (reference sequence). CDR3 length: 13 residues. CDR3 coding DNA: TGCAGTGCTGCCATTAGCGGGGACTACGAGCAGTACTTC. It specifies CSAAISGDYEQYF.

This clonotype occurred many times. The chain combines TRBV7-2 with TRBJ2-1; D perhaps matches TRBD2 (6 bases). The CDR3 is made up of 17 amino acids. V dropped 3 bases and J dropped 0 bases, with 15 bases sitting between them. Germline V gene lookup returns CDR1 SGHTA and CDR2 FQGNSA. The CDR3 is CASSFFGGSSSYNEQFF. The CDR3 nucleotides read TGTGCCAGCAGCTTTTTCGGGGGATCCAGCTCCTACAATGAGCAGTTCTTC.

This clonotype showed up just a few times. The chain joins TRBV28 to TRBJ2-7, with 7 bases matching TRBD1. Losses at the gene ends were 4 bases for V and 11 bases for J; bases not matched to a gene: 17. This CDR3 comprises 15 residues. Germline values: CDR1 MDHEN, CDR2 SYDVKM. For the CDR3, the DNA is TGTGCCAGCAGTTCGGTCACAGGGGAAGTACTTCGTAAGTACTTC. Translated, it gives CASSSVTGEVLRKYF.

This clonotype was seen more than once but under ten times. The rearrangement uses TRBV12-3 or TRBV12-4 and TRBJ1-1, with D maybe TRBD1 (5 bases). The CDR3 runs 15 residues. V lost 3 bases, J lost 4 bases, and 15 bases lay in between. CDR3 DNA: TGTGCCAGCAGTTTCTCCGCCGGGGGGGGCACTGAAGCTTTCTTT. Amino acids: CASSFSAGGGTEAFF.

The table lists this clonotype with a few counts. This chain links TRBV7-2 with TRBJ1-5, with no clear D. CDR1 SGHTA and CDR2 FQGNSA come from the germline V gene. The germline V and J ends were trimmed by 5 bases and 0 bases, with 14 bases remaining between them. The CDR3 contains 16 residues. CDR3 bases: TGTGCCAGCAGCCTTGGCCTCGGCTATAGCAATCAGCCCCAGCATTTT. Translating gives CASSLGLGYSNQPQHF. The full variable domain, in which reference TRBV7-2 and TRBJ1-5 provide the parts outside the CDR3, is GAGVSQSPSNKVTEKGKDVELRCDPISGHTALYWYRQSLGQGLEFLIYFQGNSAPDKSGLPSDRFSAERTGGSVSTLTIQRTQQEDSAVYLCASSLGLGYSNQPQHFGDGTRLSIL.

The chain recombines TRBV4-3 with TRBJ2-7; either TRBD1 or TRBD2 may supply D (6 bases each). CDR1 and CDR2 from the germline V gene are LGHNA and YSLEER. The CDR3 consists of 14 residues. Trimming took off 0 bases at V and 6 bases at J, with 12 bases between the two ends. The CDR3 protein is CASSQEVQGLEQYF. CDR3 DNA: TGCGCCAGCAGCCAAGAGGTACAGGGACTCGAGCAGTACTTC.

This clonotype turned up a few times. The V and J genes are TRBV4-3 and TRBJ1-2; D is unclear. This CDR3 has 16 amino acids. Trimming stripped 0 bases from V and 0 bases from J, with 11 bases between. Germline CDR1 is LGHNA and CDR2 is YSLEER. DNA of the CDR3: TGCGCCAGCAGCCAAGAAGTGGCGCTTCCTAACTATGGCTACACCTTC. Its protein is CASSQEVALPNYGYTF.

This clonotype was detected a few times. V gene TRBV15 combines with J gene TRBJ2-1; 7 nucleotides agree with TRBD1. The CDR3 covers 17 residues. Germline CDR1 reads LNHNV; CDR2 reads YYDKDF (reference sequence). J was trimmed by 4 bases and V by 0 bases; bases with no gene match: 9. CDR3 in amino acids: CATSRDKGGPLYNEQFF. The CDR3 nucleotides read TGTGCCACCAGCAGAGATAAAGGGGGCCCGCTGTACAATGAGCAGTTCTTC.

This chain joins TRBV12-3 or TRBV12-4 and TRBJ2-7; TRBD2 aligns across 8 bases. The CDR3 is 15 amino acids. The ends lost 3 bases at V and 7 bases at J; junction bases unmatched: 11. The CDR3 sequence: CASSFRTGGPEEQYF. The CDR3 nucleotides read TGTGCCAGCAGTTTCCGGACGGGAGGGCCGGAGGAGCAGTACTTC.

The chain has TRBV7-2 and TRBJ2-7; D gene unclear. V was shortened by 4 bases and J by 7 bases, with 17 bases between the two germline ends. This CDR3 has 14 amino acids. The germline CDR1 and CDR2 sequences are SGHTA and FQGNSA. CDR3 bases: TGTGCCAGCAGCTACTCTTTGAGCTCGAGTGAGCAGTACTTC. It codes for CASSYSLSSSEQYF.

This clonotype was counted between two and nine times. The chain couples TRBV5-1 to TRBJ1-5, with 11 bases aligning to TRBD1. Germline V lookup: CDR1 SGHRS, CDR2 YFSETQ. V shed 0 bases and J 13 bases; nucleotides not matched to a gene: 9. This CDR3 has 15 residues. In DNA form, the CDR3 reads TGCGCCAGCAGCTTGGATTTCGGGACAGGGGGAGATCAGCATTTT. As protein: CASSLDFGTGGDQHF.

The table lists this clonotype with a few counts. The J gene is TRBJ2-3, the V gene TRBV18, with 7 bases matching TRBD2. CDR1 and CDR2 from the germline V gene are KGHSH and LQKENI. V trimming: 0 bases; J trimming: 0 bases; junction bases outside the gene matches: 3. This CDR3 region has 16 residues. The CDR3 nucleotides read TGTGCCAGCTCACCACCGGGGGGGACCAGCACAGATACGCAGTATTTT. It is translated as CASSPPGGTSTDTQYF.

This clonotype was found a few times. The chain links TRBV28 to TRBJ2-1; 10 bases map to TRBD1. Germline CDR1 MDHEN, CDR2 SYDVKM. CDR3 size: 16 residues. Trimming at V came to 8 bases and at J to 0 bases, leaving 7 bases not matched to a gene. The CDR3 DNA is TGTGCCAGCCGAGCGGGGACAGGGGCCTCCTACAATGAGCAGTTCTTC. This encodes CASRAGTGASYNEQFF.

The V gene is TRBV5-4, the J gene TRBJ2-5; a weak D match, TRBD2 (6 bases). V was clipped by 3 bases and J by 5 bases, with 20 bases between them. The length of the CDR3 is 16 residues. From germline, CDR1 is SGHNT and CDR2 YYREEE (reference sequence). In DNA, the CDR3 is TGTGCCAGCAGCTCTGGAGGGCTAGCAGGGAGGGAGACCCAGTACTTC. The encoded protein is CASSSGGLAGRETQYF.

DNA of the CDR3: TGTGCCAGCAGTCCGACGGCAGGCGCCCGGGTCTGGCAGTACTTC. Amino acid sequence: CASSPTAGARVWQYF. V gene TRBV6-4 combines with J gene TRBJ2-7; D gene unclear. This CDR3 has 15 amino acids. Trimming stripped 5 bases from V and 9 bases from J, with 23 bases between. Per the germline V gene, CDR1 is MRHNA and CDR2 is SNTAGT.

The V gene is TRBV30, the J gene TRBJ1-1, with D perhaps matching TRBD1 (5 bases). V was pared by 5 bases and J by 3 bases, with 13 bases between. Germline CDR1 GTSNPN, CDR2 SVGIG (reference sequence). The CDR3 spans 13 residues. The CDR3 DNA reads as TGTGCCTGGGCTCGGGGCTTGGACACTGAAGCTTTCTTT. Its protein is CAWARGLDTEAFF. Complete variable domain (other parts from reference TRBV30 and TRBJ1-1): SQTIHQWPATLVQPVGSPLSLECTVEGTSNPNLYWYRQAAGRGLQLLFYSVGIGQISSEVPQNLSASRPQDRQFILSSKKLLLSDSGFYLCAWARGLDTEAFFGQGTRLTVV.

This clonotype was detected a few times. The V and J genes are TRBV20-1 and TRBJ1-2; tentative D call: TRBD1 (6 bases). CDR1 is DFQATT and CDR2 is SNEGSKA in the germline V gene (reference sequence). CDR3 size: 13 residues. V was cut by 1 base and J by 4 bases, with 10 bases left in between. CDR3 bases: TGCAGTGCTAGAGGAACAGGGCGCTATGGCTACACCTTC. Encoded protein: CSARGTGRYGYTF.